A single sample is the source of the 9 T cell receptor beta chains below, sequenced in a study of regulatory T cells in long-lasting Graves disease (dated by TCRdb to about 2021). The library was made by multiplex PCR. The sequencing machine was an Illumina HiSeq 4000. To build TCR beta libraries, CDR3 regions were amplified by Arm-PCR using iRepertoire HTBI primers. TCRdb's own reprocessing of the public reads used fastp at Q25 and MiXCR and kept productive beta chains. Rows with a matching CDR3 protein are joined into one entry that keeps the most common DNA and genes. The sample has 540,000 or so distinct CDR3 sequences on record, 13% of them singletons. The ten top clones hold roughly 9.7% of the sample. Interpreted using the paper, the time point label stands for: newly diagnosed GD, antithyroid drugs for less than 3 months. RNA was extracted from PBMCs in TRIzol for both TCR sequencing and RNA sequencing.

The same data also contributed to another study, on T cells in Graves' hyperthyroidism and ophthalmopathy.

The sample here was peripheral blood mononuclear cells (PBMCs), taken at new diagnosis, from a patient treated with antithyroid drugs. Receptor source: a man aged 30-40 years with Graves disease. Donor details come from another sample of the same person, matched by shared clones.

V and J are TRBV5-6 and TRBJ2-5, with TRBD2 matching 7 bases. Trimming removed 0 bases from V and 7 bases from J; junction bases left unmatched: 9. The CDR3 extends over 15 amino acids. Germline V gene data show CDR1 as SGHDT and CDR2 as YYEEEE. This CDR3 reads CASSLEASGRRTQYF. CDR3 DNA: TGTGCCAGCAGCTTGGAGGCTAGCGGACGTCGGACCCAGTACTTC.

The chain carries TRBV19 and TRBJ1-5; D is uncertain. In germline, CDR1 is LNHDA, CDR2 SQIVND (reference sequence). CDR3 length: 16 residues. V was pared by 3 bases and J by 6 bases, with 18 bases between. DNA of the CDR3: TGTGCCAGTAGTATGACCCACGTGGATACGGGTCAGCCCCAGCATTTT. Translated, it gives CASSMTHVDTGQPQHF. Variable domain in full (rest from reference TRBV19 and TRBJ1-5): DGGITQSPKYLFRKEGQNVTLSCEQNLNHDAMYWYRQDPGQGLRLIYYSQIVNDFQKGDIAEGYSVSREKKESFPLTVTSAQKNPTAFYLCASSMTHVDTGQPQHFGDGTRLSIL.

There are many counts of this clonotype. This chain links TRBV6-1 with TRBJ2-7; possibly TRBD2 for D (5 bases). V was shortened by 1 base and J by 3 bases, with 19 bases between the two germline ends. The CDR3 totals 17 residues. Germline V gene lookup returns CDR1 MNHNS and CDR2 SASEGT. The CDR3 region has the DNA TGTGCCAGCAGTGAAGGTTTCGGCGGGCTAGCCAACTACGAGCAGTACTTC. Translating it yields CASSEGFGGLANYEQYF.

This clonotype occurred many times. This rearrangement joins TRBV20-1 to TRBJ2-5; D is perhaps TRBD1 (6 bases). The V end lost 8 bases, the J end lost 5 bases, and 18 bases lay between the germline ends. This CDR3 has 13 amino acids. From germline, CDR1 is DFQATT and CDR2 SNEGSKA (reference sequence). CDR3 bases: TGCAGTTCGGAGTACCAGGGGATGGAGACCCAGTACTTC. Its translation: CSSEYQGMETQYF.

In its sample, this clonotype was seen many times. This chain links TRBV20-1 with TRBJ1-2; no definite D call. Germline V gene sequence: CDR1 DFQATT, CDR2 SNEGSKA (reference sequence). The CDR3 is made up of 12 amino acids. V lost 5 bases and J 4 bases, leaving 11 bases between the germline ends. The DNA of the CDR3 is TGCAGTGCTGGCTTCATGGGCTATGGCTACACCTTC. Protein product: CSAGFMGYGYTF.

This clonotype was observed a handful of times. V and J are TRBV30 and TRBJ2-3, with 9 bases aligning to TRBD2. The better agreement between TRBJ2-7 and the DNA end casts doubt on the J call. CDR1 is GTSNPN and CDR2 is SVGIG in the germline V gene (reference sequence). The CDR3 sequence is 14 residues long. This CDR3 is CAWRGSGSLGEQYF. CDR3 DNA: TGTGCCTGGAGGGGTAGCGGGAGTCTCGGTGAGCAGTACTTC.

V and J are TRBV10-3 and TRBJ2-4; D is possibly TRBD1 or TRBD2 (6 bases each). Germline CDR1 and CDR2: ENHRY and SYGVKD. The CDR3 consists of 14 residues. Trimming took off 4 bases at V and 6 bases at J, with 13 bases between the two ends. DNA of the CDR3: TGTGCCATCAGTGGCAACAGGGACTCAAACATTCAGTACTTC. This encodes CAISGNRDSNIQYF.

Comment on this clonotype: This may arise from a read error, as a much more abundant clone is one base away. V gene TRBV12-3 or TRBV12-4 combines with J gene TRBJ2-1, with TRBD2 identical over 12 bases. J gave up 5 bases and V 10 bases, and 12 bases lay outside the gene matches. The CDR3 is 16 residues long. The CDR3 loop reads CAIRVTGTSGHNEQFF. The CDR3 nucleotides read TGTGCCATCAGAGTGACCGGGACTAGCGGGCACAATGAGCAGTTCTTC.

This clonotype showed up many times. This sequence joins TRBV30 and TRBJ1-5, with TRBD1 identical over 9 bases. The V and J ends lost 0 bases and 2 bases, in that order; junction bases with no gene match: 5. The CDR3 loop spans 16 amino acids. Looked up from germline, CDR1 is GTSNPN and CDR2 is SVGIG (reference sequence). DNA for the CDR3: TGTGCCTGGAGTGTCCCCCGGACAGGGGGCAATCAGCCCCAGCATTTT. Amino acid sequence: CAWSVPRTGGNQPQHF.